A selection of T cell receptor beta chains follows, all from one sample in a study of regulatory T cells in long-lasting Graves disease. TCRdb redid the calling of the multiplex PCR reads with MiXCR, one entry per CDR3 protein. The sample has 400,000 to 450,000 distinct CDR3 sequences; approximately 15% are singletons. The same sample was also used in a study of T cells in Graves' hyperthyroidism and ophthalmopathy.

Sequences were derived from peripheral blood mononuclear cells (PBMCs), sampled at new diagnosis, from a patient treated with antithyroid drugs. Source of these receptors: a woman aged 30 to 39 with Graves disease. Both conserved end residues are trimmed from each CDR3.

TRBV28,TRBJ2-3,15,ASSFRTSGRATDTQY
TRBV27,TRBJ1-5,13,ASSQRGLSNQPQH
TRBV13,TRBJ2-1,12,ASSFHTSGQGQF
TRBV11-2,.,13,ASSVTQGAGETQY
TRBV7-3,TRBJ2-3,12,ASGGPGSTDTQY
TRBV5-1,TRBJ2-5,12,ASSLAGAVETQY
TRBV20-1,TRBJ1-1,10,SAPTGGTEAF
TRBV12-3/TRBV12-4,TRBJ2-7,11,ASSRGQPYEQY
TRBV24-1,TRBJ2-7,12,ATSDLRRNNEQY
TRBV11-2,TRBJ2-5,12,ASSLGVFEETQY
TRBV2,TRBJ2-7,12,ASRLRDTSYEQY
TRBV10-3,TRBJ2-4,10,AISGGNNIQY
TRBV29-1,TRBJ2-3,9,SAFSGSEQY
TRBV7-7,TRBJ2-5,15,ASSTYPGTSVQETQY
TRBV6-2/TRBV6-3,TRBJ1-5,14,ASTLSGEVGNQPQH
TRBV24-1,TRBJ2-1,13,ATSDTLSSYNEQF
TRBV7-9,TRBJ2-3,14,ASSLTSGRGSDTQY
TRBV11-2,TRBJ2-7,12,ASSLLQGDYEQY
TRBV5-1,TRBJ2-5,12,ASSLGRVQETQY
TRBV25-1,TRBJ2-7,13,ASSELSGRMYEQY
TRBV20-1,TRBJ2-7,10,SASAVIYEQY
TRBV4-1,TRBJ2-7,12,ASSLKFTDYEQY
TRBV12-3/TRBV12-4,TRBJ1-5,12,ASSHTGSNQPQH
TRBV12-3/TRBV12-4,TRBJ1-4,12,ASSLLSLNEKLF
TRBV24-1,TRBJ2-1,15,ATSERSSGSSYNEQF
TRBV20-1,TRBJ1-2,12,SARGNRGDYGYT
TRBV12-3/TRBV12-4,TRBJ2-2,13,ASSLRSANTGELF
TRBV28,TRBJ1-2,12,ASSSTGLNYGYT
TRBV19,TRBJ2-2,13,ATRKTSGSTGELF
TRBV12-3/TRBV12-4,TRBJ2-1,14,ASSLSSGLAHNEQF
TRBV20-1,TRBJ2-1,12,SVRGAGVKNEQF
TRBV20-1,TRBJ2-6,12,SARSRAGANVLT
TRBV13,TRBJ2-1,10,ASSLFDNEQF
TRBV30,TRBJ2-7,12,AWIPKLEGYEQY
TRBV2,TRBJ2-4,13,ASSEPGTSGNIQY
TRBV25-1,TRBJ2-7,14,ASSESGREASYEQY
TRBV10-1,TRBJ2-7,13,ASRTIGLASSEQY
TRBV20-1,TRBJ2-2,17,SARASSNLAGANTGELF
TRBV28,TRBJ1-4,15,ASSKGTLGTDNEKLF
TRBV12-3/TRBV12-4,TRBJ1-2,11,ASSLRTLYGYT
TRBV12-3/TRBV12-4,TRBJ1-5,12,ASSLGGNGQPQH
TRBV30,TRBJ1-1,10,AWNRGNTEAF
TRBV3-1,TRBJ2-3,14,ASSQDLLAGTDTQY
TRBV12-3/TRBV12-4,TRBJ2-3,15,ASIPTSGSGSTDTQY
TRBV30,TRBJ2-7,15,AWSVTGISWLTYEQY
TRBV12-3/TRBV12-4,TRBJ1-1,11,ASTPGGATEAF
TRBV9,TRBJ1-6,13,ASSVATGRNSPLH